Following are 17 T cell receptor beta chains from one sample sequenced in a study of CD8 T cells in Susac syndrome. When the RNA was reverse transcribed, random hexamers were used with an input of about 0.5 to 1 ug. MiXCR, applied by TCRdb to the immunoSEQ multiplex PCR reads, yields one record per CDR3 protein. The repertoire includes 150,000 to 250,000 distinct CDR3 sequences, roughly 96% of them detected once, and roughly 0.088% sits in the top ten. Sequenced material: CD4+ T cells from PBMCs. These receptors came from a human donor with multiple sclerosis.

This sequence joins TRBV11-2 and TRBJ2-1; D is perhaps TRBD2 (5 bases). V shed 5 bases and J shed 2 bases, with 10 bases lying between them. The CDR3 is made up of 14 amino acids. Germline V gives CDR1 SGHAT, CDR2 FQNNGV. The CDR3 sequence: CASSLSGTYNEQFF. The CDR3 DNA reads TGTGCCAGCAGCCTCAGCGGAACCTACAATGAGCAGTTCTTC.

The CDR3 DNA sequence: TGTGCCTGGAGCTCCAGAGAGGCTCCTACGCAGTATTTT. It yields the protein CAWSSREAPTQYF. The chain uses TRBV30 and TRBJ2-3, with D unclear. The CDR3 length is 13 residues. CDR1 and CDR2 from the germline V gene are GTSNPN and SVGIG (reference sequence). Trimming pared 3 bases from V and 8 bases from J, leaving 15 bases between.

The chain links TRBV9 to TRBJ2-1; D ambiguous. This CDR3 has 13 residues. The V end lost 2 bases, the J end lost 10 bases, and 13 bases lay between the germline ends. Germline V lookup: CDR1 SGDLS, CDR2 YYNGEE. CDR3 bases: TGTGCCAGCAGCGTTAGACCCTTCGGAGAGCAGTTCTTC. This sequence encodes CASSVRPFGEQFF. The full variable domain, its missing parts supplied by reference TRBV9 and TRBJ2-1, is DSGVTQTPKHLITATGQRVTLRCSPRSGDLSVYWYQQSLDQGLQFLIQYYNGEERAKGNILERFSAQQFPDLHSELNLSSLELGDSALYFCASSVRPFGEQFFGPGTRLTVL.

The chain recombines TRBV11-3 with TRBJ2-7, with 9 bases lining up with TRBD1. Germline-derived CDR1 and CDR2 are SGHNT and YENEEA. Unmatched junction bases numbered 8, after V lost 5 bases and J lost 6 bases. This CDR3 spans 14 amino acids. CDR3 nucleotides: TGTGCCAGCAGCCTCGACAGGGGGTTTGCCGAGCAGTACTTC. Translating it yields CASSLDRGFAEQYF.

This clonotype was picked up one time. The J gene is TRBJ2-2, the V gene TRBV12-3 or TRBV12-4; 7 nucleotides align to TRBD2. V lost 7 bases and J lost 4; bases outside the gene matches: 6. There are 14 residues in the CDR3. CDR3 sequence reads: CASTLLAATGELFF. The CDR3 DNA follows: TGTGCCAGCACCCTTCTAGCGGCCACCGGGGAGCTGTTTTTT.

This clonotype appeared once. The chain has TRBV2 and TRBJ2-1; TRBD1 matches 7 bases. J lost 6 bases, V lost 8 bases, and 16 bases had no gene match. The CDR3 is 16 amino acids. Germline V gene sequence: CDR1 SNHLY, CDR2 FYNNEI. The CDR3 region has the DNA TGTGCCAGCTTTAGGGACAGAACCATCGTTGGCAATGAGCAGTTCTTC. Its translation: CASFRDRTIVGNEQFF.

The chain is built from TRBV15 and TRBJ1-1; D gene ambiguous. Germline CDR1 and CDR2: LNHNV and YYDKDF (reference sequence). There are 12 residues in the CDR3. V lost 2 bases to trimming and J lost 5 bases, with 6 bases between them. CDR3 amino acids: CATSRRATEAFF. The CDR3 region has the DNA TGTGCCACCAGCAGACGGGCAACTGAAGCTTTCTTT.

The chain has TRBV12-3 or TRBV12-4 and TRBJ1-2; TRBD1 agrees at 7 bases. Trimming at V came to 6 bases and at J to 3 bases, leaving 4 bases not matched to a gene. This CDR3 is 13 amino acids long. The CDR3 DNA reads as TGTGCCAGCAGAGGTACAGGGGACTATGGCTACACCTTC. Translated, it gives CASRGTGDYGYTF.

The rearrangement joins TRBV29-1 to TRBJ2-1, with 10 bases matching TRBD1. The CDR3 extends over 14 amino acids. Trimming took 1 base from V and 7 from J; bases not matched to a gene: 4. The V gene's germline CDR1 is SQVTM and CDR2 ANQGSEA. The CDR3 sequence: CSVEGQGAKNEQFF. CDR3 coding DNA: TGCAGCGTTGAAGGACAGGGGGCTAAGAATGAGCAGTTCTTC.

The chain carries TRBV19 and TRBJ1-5; D uncertain. The CDR3 is 15 amino acids. V gave up 5 bases and J gave up 4 bases, with 15 bases separating them. CDR1 LNHDA and CDR2 SQIVND come from the germline V gene (reference sequence). CDR3 nucleotides: TGTGCCAGTAGTGACCAGTCGGTAGGGAATCAGCCCCAGCATTTT. Protein: CASSDQSVGNQPQHF.

The chain joins TRBV3-1 to TRBJ2-7; 8 nucleotides agree with TRBD1. V lost 3 bases and J lost 5; bases outside the gene matches: 0. CDR1 LGHDT and CDR2 YNNKEL come from the germline V gene (reference sequence). CDR3 size: 12 residues. CDR3 nucleotides: TGTGCCAGCAGCCAGACAGGGGACGAGCAGTACTTC. This gives the protein CASSQTGDEQYF.

The J gene is TRBJ2-7, the V gene TRBV29-1; tentatively, D is TRBD1 (5 bases). In germline, CDR1 is SQVTM, CDR2 ANQGSEA. The V end lost 4 bases, the J end lost 5 bases, and 18 bases lay between the germline ends. The CDR3 spans 14 residues. In DNA form, the CDR3 reads TGCAGCGTTGGGTCAAGGGAAGGGGTCCACGAGCAGTACTTC. Its translation: CSVGSREGVHEQYF.

The rearrangement uses TRBV5-1 and TRBJ2-7; D may be TRBD1 or TRBD2 (5 bases each). CDR3 length: 16 amino acids. From germline, CDR1 is SGHRS and CDR2 YFSETQ. Trimming shortened V by 0 bases and J by 2 bases, and 15 bases separated the two germline ends. The CDR3 nucleotides read TGCGCCAGCAGCTTGGACCCATCGCAGGGAGCCTACGAGCAGTACTTC. This encodes CASSLDPSQGAYEQYF.

This clonotype showed up just once. J is TRBJ1-3 and V is TRBV29-1; the D is unclear. The CDR3 has 14 residues. CDR1 and CDR2 (germline): SQVTM, ANQGSEA. V lost 5 bases, J lost 5 bases, and 16 bases lay in between. In DNA form, the CDR3 reads TGCAGCGTTCGCACCCCATACCACAGAAACACCATATATTTT. This codes for CSVRTPYHRNTIYF. Full variable domain (remainder filled in from reference TRBV29-1 and TRBJ1-3): SAVISQKPSRDICQRGTSLTIQCQVDSQVTMMFWYRQQPGQSLTLIATANQGSEATYESGFVIDKFPISRPNLTFSTLTVSNMSPEDSSIYLCSVRTPYHRNTIYFGEGSWLTVV.

The chain links TRBV18 to TRBJ1-2, with D maybe TRBD1 (5 bases). The CDR3 runs to 14 residues. Trimming pared 2 bases from V and 2 bases from J, leaving 9 bases between. Germline lookup yields CDR1 KGHSH and CDR2 LQKENI. Here the CDR3 reads CASSPKGPNYGYTF. DNA of the CDR3: TGTGCCAGCTCACCAAAGGGACCGAACTATGGCTACACCTTC.

The rearrangement joins TRBV5-1 to TRBJ1-2; D call uncertain. Trimming took off 1 base at V and 1 base at J, with 5 bases between the two ends. The CDR3 has 13 amino acids. Germline V lookup: CDR1 SGHRS, CDR2 YFSETQ. In DNA, the CDR3 is TGCGCCAGCAGCTTGCAGAGTAACTATGGCTACACCTTC. Translation gives CASSLQSNYGYTF.

The chain joins TRBV20-1 to TRBJ2-7; D is uncertain. This CDR3 has 13 amino acids. Trimming removed 5 bases from V and 4 bases from J, with 15 bases in between. In germline, CDR1 is DFQATT, CDR2 SNEGSKA (reference sequence). The CDR3, as DNA: TGCAGTGCTGTCATCCCCCTAACTTACGAGCAGTACTTC. Protein product: CSAVIPLTYEQYF.